The rows below give T cell receptor beta chains drawn from one sample of a study of control samples from healthy donors and cancer patients. The data were produced by immunoSEQ multiplex PCR, yet TCRdb's version contains in-frame clones alone and is incomplete. The sample records some 73,000 clones, roughly 94% being singletons. The sequencing input was blood. Source of these receptors: a woman aged 40-49 years in good health. The CDR3 runs from the conserved cysteine through the conserved F or W. The D gene is left open where the match is weak. Size tells how often a clone was seen (once, few, many) or the class of an expanded clone, and some rows leave it out.

clone_size d_call j_call v_call cdr3_aa cdr3_nt
. . TRBJ1-5 TRBV10-3 CAIRAGAGNQPQHF TGTGCCATCAGGGCAGGGGCCGGCAATCAGCCCCAGCATTTT
once . TRBJ2-1 TRBV9 CASSALGRETYNEQFF TGTGCCAGCAGCGCCTTAGGCCGCGAAACATACAATGAGCAGTTCTTC
. TRBD1 TRBJ2-5 TRBV5-8 CASSQGQGARETQYF TGTGCCAGCAGTCAAGGACAGGGAGCGCGAGAGACCCAGTACTTC
. . TRBJ2-1 TRBV7-2 CASSSRQATFSYNEQFF TGTGCCAGCAGCTCCCGACAGGCCACATTCTCCTACAATGAGCAGTTCTTC
. . TRBJ2-7 TRBV12-1 CASSSPDEYEQYF TGTGCCAGCAGCTCCCCTGACGAGTACGAGCAGTACTTC
. . TRBJ2-5 TRBV7-7 CASSLQIRETQYF TGTGCCAGCAGCTTGCAAATACGGGAGACCCAGTACTTC
. . TRBJ2-7 TRBV5-5 CASSLYREINYEQYF TGTGCCAGCAGCCTCTACAGGGAAATCAACTACGAGCAGTACTTC
. . TRBJ1-2 TRBV12-3/TRBV12-4 CASSQDTNYGYTF TGTGCCAGCAGCCAAGACACAAACTATGGCTACACCTTC
. . TRBJ2-1 TRBV7-9 CASSRQLDYNEQFF TGTGCCAGCAGCCGGCAACTAGACTACAATGAGCAGTTCTTC
. . TRBJ1-1 TRBV5-1 CASRGARVTEAFF TGCGCCAGCAGGGGGGCGCGAGTCACTGAAGCTTTCTTT
. . TRBJ1-1 TRBV6-5 CASSYSGQGGTEAFF TGTGCCAGCAGTTACTCCGGGCAGGGAGGCACTGAAGCTTTCTTT